The 15 T cell receptor beta chains presented below share a single source sample, sequenced in a study of T-cell reconstitution after alpha-beta-depleted transplantation in children. Library preparation (for TCRbeta) was performed with unique molecular identifiers. TCRdb re-called the PCR reads with MiXCR, one entry per CDR3 protein. The table has hundreds of thousands of distinct CDR3 sequences, around a sixth seen once; the top ten hold over 0.95%. The sequencing used PBMCs from the stem cell graft donor, collected from the stem cell graft. Source of these receptors: a human donor who donated a stem cell graft to a child with acute myeloid leukemia.

The chain is built from TRBV7-2 and TRBJ2-7; D is perhaps TRBD1 (6 bases). V gave up 7 bases and J gave up 0 bases, with 16 bases separating them. Germline V gives CDR1 SGHTA, CDR2 FQGNSA. The CDR3 has 15 residues. For the CDR3, the DNA is TGTGCCAGCACCTCCGTGGGGGCCGGCTCCTACGAGCAGTACTTC. Translated: CASTSVGAGSYEQYF. Combining the CDR3 with reference TRBV7-2 and TRBJ2-7 gives the whole variable domain GAGVSQSPSNKVTEKGKDVELRCDPISGHTALYWYRQSLGQGLEFLIYFQGNSAPDKSGLPSDRFSAERTGGSVSTLTIQRTQQEDSAVYLCASTSVGAGSYEQYFGPGTRLTVT.

This clonotype was found once. The chain employs TRBV15 and TRBJ2-7; 12 bases match TRBD2. V lost 3 bases, J lost 7 bases, and 7 bases stayed unmatched. The CDR3 length is 15 residues. Germline lookup yields CDR1 LNHNV and CDR2 YYDKDF (reference sequence). CDR3 in amino acids: CATSRTSGGKGEQYF. The CDR3 bases are TGTGCCACCAGCAGGACTAGCGGGGGAAAGGGTGAGCAGTACTTC.

This clonotype was counted many times. The chain recombines TRBV9 with TRBJ2-5; the D is unclear. Germline V CDR1 and CDR2: SGDLS, YYNGEE. V was trimmed by 2 bases and J by 10 bases, leaving 21 bases between them. The CDR3 consists of 15 residues. CDR3 protein: CASSVGNSLSKDQYF. The CDR3 bases are TGTGCCAGCAGCGTTGGGAACAGCCTCTCTAAGGACCAGTACTTC.

J is TRBJ1-4 and V is TRBV30; the D gene is possibly TRBD1 (6 bases). Germline V lookup: CDR1 GTSNPN, CDR2 SVGIG (reference sequence). Trimming shortened V by 3 bases and J by 8 bases, and 16 bases separated the two germline ends. The CDR3 covers 14 residues. CDR3 protein: CAWSFTGFAEKLFF. CDR3 nucleotide sequence: TGTGCCTGGAGCTTCACAGGGTTCGCCGAAAAACTGTTTTTT.

This clonotype was seen many times. The chain carries TRBV28 and TRBJ1-2; possibly TRBD1 for D (5 bases). Germline CDR1 reads MDHEN; CDR2 reads SYDVKM. Trimming removed 7 bases at V and 6 bases at J, with 12 bases between. This CDR3 contains 12 residues. For the CDR3, the DNA is TGTGCCAGCACCCCAGGGTTTGATGGCTACACCTTC. Encoded protein: CASTPGFDGYTF.

The chain has TRBV28 and TRBJ1-5; a weak D match, TRBD1 (5 bases). CDR3 length: 16 amino acids. Per the germline V gene, CDR1 is MDHEN and CDR2 is SYDVKM. Between the trimmed V and J ends, which lost 6 bases and 12 bases, there was a span of 27 bases. CDR3 bases: TGTGCCAGCAGAAACGTTCCGAGACAGCATATCAGCCGCCAGCATTTT. Encoded protein: CASRNVPRQHISRQHF.

This clonotype has only a few counts. V usage is TRBV12-3 or TRBV12-4 and J usage is TRBJ1-2; perhaps TRBD1 as D (5 bases). V was clipped by 7 bases and J by 8 bases, with 20 bases between them. The CDR3 runs 14 residues. CDR3 sequence: CASILRGTPLGYTF. CDR3 bases: TGTGCCAGCATCCTCCGAGGGACCCCGCTGGGCTACACCTTC.

This clonotype came up many times. The genes are TRBV20-1 and TRBJ2-2, with 7 positions matching TRBD2. CDR1 and CDR2 from the germline V gene are DFQATT and SNEGSKA (reference sequence). V lost 7 bases, J lost 2 bases, and 1 base stayed unmatched. The CDR3 is 12 amino acids. CDR3 sequence: CSGLANTGELFF. The CDR3 region has the DNA TGCAGTGGACTAGCCAACACCGGGGAGCTGTTTTTT.

This clonotype was picked up many times. This sequence joins TRBV10-3 and TRBJ1-3, with 8 bases fitting TRBD1. The CDR3 spans 17 residues. J was trimmed by 1 base and V by 4 bases; bases with no gene match: 9. CDR1 and CDR2 (germline): ENHRY, SYGVKD. This chain's CDR3 is CAISGGTGGGSGNTIYF. CDR3 nucleotide sequence: TGTGCCATCAGTGGTGGGACAGGTGGAGGATCTGGAAACACCATATATTTT.

The J gene is TRBJ2-1, the V gene TRBV5-6; D assignment may be TRBD1 or TRBD2 (5 bases each). Trimming took 4 bases from V and 6 from J, leaving 20 bases between them. The germline V gene encodes CDR1 SGHDT and CDR2 YYEEEE. This CDR3 spans 16 amino acids. The CDR3 coding sequence is TGTGCCAGCAGCGTAGGGACCGGGGAATATATCAATGAGCAGTTCTTC. It codes for CASSVGTGEYINEQFF.

This clonotype was observed at least ten times. The chain joins TRBV7-9 to TRBJ2-7, with 7 bases identical to TRBD1. This CDR3 spans 16 amino acids. V lost 6 bases and J lost 3; bases outside the gene matches: 14. CDR1 SEHNR and CDR2 FQNEAQ come from the germline V gene (reference sequence). The DNA for the CDR3 is TGTGCCAGCAGAGTCATCAAAGGACAGGAAAGCTACGAGCAGTACTTC. Translated: CASRVIKGQESYEQYF.

Ten or more counts support this clonotype. The chain joins TRBV20-1 to TRBJ2-1; D is unclear. This CDR3 is built from 14 residues. Deletions cut 0 bases from V and 2 bases from J, with 8 bases between. In germline, CDR1 is DFQATT, CDR2 SNEGSKA (reference sequence). This CDR3 reads CSARDRSAYNEQFF. CDR3 coding DNA: TGCAGTGCTAGAGATCGATCAGCCTACAATGAGCAGTTCTTC.

The J gene is TRBJ1-1, the V gene TRBV5-1; 9 bases fit TRBD1. Germline CDR1 and CDR2: SGHRS and YFSETQ. Trimming took 4 bases from V and 8 from J; bases not matched to a gene: 12. The length of the CDR3 is 15 residues. CDR3 DNA sequence: TGCGCCAGCAGCCGCACCCCGGGACAGGGACAAGAAGCTTTCTTT. Encoded protein: CASSRTPGQGQEAFF.

This clonotype was seen only a few times. The chain employs TRBV12-3 or TRBV12-4 and TRBJ2-1; D unresolved. Trimming took 8 bases from V and 5 from J, leaving 10 bases between them. The CDR3 totals 12 residues. In nucleotides, the CDR3 is TGTGCCAGCGGAGAGGTTAACAATGAGCAGTTCTTC. This gives the protein CASGEVNNEQFF.

This chain links TRBV5-1 with TRBJ2-5; D gene uncertain. Trimming stripped 4 bases from V and 2 bases from J, with 12 bases between. The CDR3 totals 14 residues. CDR1 SGHRS and CDR2 YFSETQ come from the germline V gene. CDR3 protein: CASSRTTRQETQYF. CDR3 bases: TGCGCCAGCAGCCGAACCACAAGACAAGAGACCCAGTACTTC.